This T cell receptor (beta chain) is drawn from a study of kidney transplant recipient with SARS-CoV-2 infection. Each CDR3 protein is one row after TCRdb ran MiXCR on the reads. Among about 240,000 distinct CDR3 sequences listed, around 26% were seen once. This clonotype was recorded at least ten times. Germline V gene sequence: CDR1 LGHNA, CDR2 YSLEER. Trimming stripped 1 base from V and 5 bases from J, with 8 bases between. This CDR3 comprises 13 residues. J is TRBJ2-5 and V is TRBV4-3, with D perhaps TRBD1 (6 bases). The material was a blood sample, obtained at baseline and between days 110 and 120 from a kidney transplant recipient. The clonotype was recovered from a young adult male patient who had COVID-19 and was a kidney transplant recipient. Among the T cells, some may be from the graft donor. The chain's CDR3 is CASSQAGAETQYF. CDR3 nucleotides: TGCGCCAGCAGCCAAGCAGGGGCGGAGACCCAGTACTTC.